This T cell receptor beta chain comes out of a study of T cell responses to AZD1222 COVID-19 vaccine. The overall study: Investigators merged groups given second doses at roughly 4 or roughly 12 weeks.

Sequencing was performed with immunoSEQ multiplex PCR; in TCRdb, only in-frame clones are kept and a portion is missing. Among about 170,000 clones, 90% were seen once, and the ten largest hold approximately 3%. Trimming took 3 bases from V and 1 from J, leaving 6 bases between them. The CDR3 contains 13 residues. CDR1 SGHVS and CDR2 FNYEAQ come from the germline V gene. The source is an adult in good health. The J gene is TRBJ1-1, the V gene TRBV7-6, with D hard to call. The specimen comprised peripheral blood, sampled on day 0 of AZD1222 vaccination. Written as DNA, the CDR3 is TGTGCCAGCAGCTTGCGGGAGAACACTGAAGCTTTCTTT. It yields the protein CASSLRENTEAFF.